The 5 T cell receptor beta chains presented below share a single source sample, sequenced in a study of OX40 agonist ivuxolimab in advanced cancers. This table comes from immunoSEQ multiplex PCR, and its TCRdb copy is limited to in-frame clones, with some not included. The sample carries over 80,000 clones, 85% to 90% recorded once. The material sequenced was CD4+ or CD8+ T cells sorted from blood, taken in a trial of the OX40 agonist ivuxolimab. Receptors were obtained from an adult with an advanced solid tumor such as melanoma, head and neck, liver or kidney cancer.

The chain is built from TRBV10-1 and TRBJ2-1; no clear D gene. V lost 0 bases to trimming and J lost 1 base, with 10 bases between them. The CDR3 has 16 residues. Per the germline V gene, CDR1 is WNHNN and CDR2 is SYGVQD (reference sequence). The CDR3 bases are TGCGCCAGCAGTGAGTCTTGGTCTGTATCCTACAATGAGCAGTTCTTC. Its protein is CASSESWSVSYNEQFF.

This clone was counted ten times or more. For the CDR3, the DNA is TGTGCCAGCAGCTCTCAGGGGGGCAATCAGCCCCAGCATTTT. Residues: CASSSQGGNQPQHF. The rearrangement links TRBV7-3 to TRBJ1-5; 7 nucleotides line up with TRBD1. This CDR3 has 14 amino acids. The J segment lost 2 bases and the V segment lost 4 bases, leaving 2 bases of the junction unmatched. Germline-derived CDR1 and CDR2 are SGHTA and FQGTGA.

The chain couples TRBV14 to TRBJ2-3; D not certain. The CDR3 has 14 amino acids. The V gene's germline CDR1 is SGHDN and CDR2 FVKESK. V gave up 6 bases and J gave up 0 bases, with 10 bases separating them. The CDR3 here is CASRTEPSTDTQYF. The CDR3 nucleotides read TGTGCCAGCAGGACCGAGCCTAGCACAGATACGCAGTATTTT.

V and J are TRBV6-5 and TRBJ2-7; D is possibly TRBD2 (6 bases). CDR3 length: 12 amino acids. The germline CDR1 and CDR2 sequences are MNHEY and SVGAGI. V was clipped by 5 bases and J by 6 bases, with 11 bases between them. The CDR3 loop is CASSTSGSEQYF. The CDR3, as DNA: TGTGCCAGCAGTACCTCCGGGAGCGAGCAGTACTTC.

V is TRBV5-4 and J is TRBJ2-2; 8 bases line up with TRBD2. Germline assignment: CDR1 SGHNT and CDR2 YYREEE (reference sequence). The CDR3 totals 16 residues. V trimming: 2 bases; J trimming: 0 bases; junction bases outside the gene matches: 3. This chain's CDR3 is CASSFGGASNTGELFF. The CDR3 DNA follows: TGTGCCAGCAGCTTCGGGGGGGCTTCGAACACCGGGGAGCTGTTTTTT.